This entry lists 9 T cell receptor beta chains sequenced from one sample in a study of T cell responses to AZD1222 COVID-19 vaccine. Sequencing was performed with immunoSEQ multiplex PCR; in TCRdb, only in-frame clones are kept and a portion is missing. The sample holds roughly 100,000 clones, around 89% seen once. The starting material was peripheral blood, obtained on day 0 of AZD1222 vaccination. The receptors shown here come from an adult in good health.

This clone was seen more than once but under ten times. This chain links TRBV19 with TRBJ2-7; maybe TRBD2 (6 bases). CDR3 length: 13 residues. Germline loops: CDR1 LNHDA, CDR2 SQIVND (reference sequence). V lost 3 bases and J 0 bases, leaving 6 bases between the germline ends. The CDR3 loop reads CASSIGSSYEQYF. The CDR3 bases are TGTGCCAGTAGTATCGGGAGCTCCTACGAGCAGTACTTC.

V and J are TRBV4-1 and TRBJ1-3; tentatively, D is TRBD1 (6 bases). The V end lost 1 base, the J end lost 0 bases, and 13 bases lay between the germline ends. CDR3 length: 17 amino acids. CDR1 is MGHRA and CDR2 is YSYEKL in the germline V gene. This CDR3 is CASSQGLGAGSGNTIYF. CDR3 nucleotides: TGCGCCAGCAGCCAAGGATTGGGGGCCGGCTCTGGAAACACCATATATTTT.

The chain carries TRBV27 and TRBJ2-7; 7 bases match TRBD1. The CDR3 sequence is 17 residues long. In germline, CDR1 is MNHEY, CDR2 SMNVEV (reference sequence). V shed 5 bases and J 0 bases; nucleotides not matched to a gene: 13. CDR3 sequence: CASSPGAIRGSSYEQYF. CDR3 bases: TGTGCCAGCAGTCCCGGTGCTATCAGGGGGAGCTCCTACGAGCAGTACTTC.

The CDR3, as DNA: TGTGCCAGCTCACCATTCGACACCTCCTCTGGAAACACCATATATTTT. The encoded protein is CASSPFDTSSGNTIYF. V and J are TRBV18 and TRBJ1-3; no clear D gene. The CDR3 sequence is 16 residues long. Germline V CDR1 and CDR2: KGHSH, LQKENI. The V end lost 2 bases, the J end lost 0 bases, and 11 bases lay between the germline ends.

This clone appeared a single time. The genes are TRBV4-1 and TRBJ2-7; 9 bases map to TRBD1. The CDR3 length is 15 residues. Germline V lookup: CDR1 MGHRA, CDR2 YSYEKL. V gave up 4 bases and J gave up 6 bases; unmatched junction bases: 10. The CDR3 coding sequence is TGCGCCAGCAGCCCCCGGGACAGGGTCGGAAGCGAGCAGTACTTC. The encoded protein is CASSPRDRVGSEQYF.

CDR3: CASSIQEQETQYF. The CDR3 bases are TGCGCCAGCAGTATTCAGGAGCAAGAGACCCAGTACTTC. This sequence joins TRBV5-1 and TRBJ2-5; no firm D call. V was shortened by 5 bases and J by 2 bases, with 10 bases between the two germline ends. CDR3 length equals 13 residues. CDR1 SGHRS and CDR2 YFSETQ come from the germline V gene.

The CDR3 spells CARARESEAFF. CDR3 sequence (DNA): TGTGCCAGGGCGCGGGAGTCTGAAGCTTTCTTT. The rearrangement joins TRBV2 to TRBJ1-1; D unresolved. The CDR3 has 11 amino acids. Germline CDR1 reads SNHLY; CDR2 reads FYNNEI. The ends were cut back, 9 bases at V and 6 bases at J, with 11 bases in the middle.

Here the CDR3 DNA reads TGTGCCAGCAGTTACGTCTGGACAGGGGATCCGGAGCAGTACTTC. Its translation is CASSYVWTGDPEQYF. The genes are TRBV6-5 and TRBJ2-7; 9 bases agree with TRBD1. Germline V gene sequence: CDR1 MNHEY, CDR2 SVGAGI. The CDR3 length is 15 residues. V lost 2 bases and J lost 7; bases outside the gene matches: 9.

V and J are TRBV7-9 and TRBJ1-1; 8 bases are shared with TRBD1. Looked up from germline, CDR1 is SEHNR and CDR2 is FQNEAQ (reference sequence). V lost 5 bases and J lost 0; bases outside the gene matches: 5. The CDR3 is 15 amino acids. Here the CDR3 DNA reads TGTGCCAGCAGCCCCCCGGGACAGGTGAACACTGAAGCTTTCTTT. Protein product: CASSPPGQVNTEAFF.